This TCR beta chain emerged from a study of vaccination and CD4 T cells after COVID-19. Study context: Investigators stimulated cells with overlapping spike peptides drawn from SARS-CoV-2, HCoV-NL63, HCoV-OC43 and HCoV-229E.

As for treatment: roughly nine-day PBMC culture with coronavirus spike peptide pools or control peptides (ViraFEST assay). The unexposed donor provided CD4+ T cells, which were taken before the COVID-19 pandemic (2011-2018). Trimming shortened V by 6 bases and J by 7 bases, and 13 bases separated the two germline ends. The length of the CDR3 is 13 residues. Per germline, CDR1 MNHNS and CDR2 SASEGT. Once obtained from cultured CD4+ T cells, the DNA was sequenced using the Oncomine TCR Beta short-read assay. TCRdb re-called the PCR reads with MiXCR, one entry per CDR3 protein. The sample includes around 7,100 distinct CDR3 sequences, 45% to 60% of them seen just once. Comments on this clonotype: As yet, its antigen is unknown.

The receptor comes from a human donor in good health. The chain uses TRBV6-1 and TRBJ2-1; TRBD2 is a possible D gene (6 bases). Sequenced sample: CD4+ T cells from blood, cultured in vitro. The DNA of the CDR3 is TGTGCCAGCAGCTTCACTAGCTGGAATGAGCAGTTCTTC. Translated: CASSFTSWNEQFF.